The present entry profiles one TCR beta chain with its context. The antigen is unknown. Repertoires were generated with immunoSEQ multiplex PCR, while TCRdb's copy carries only in-frame clones and drops some. The data contain tens of thousands of clones, about 91% of them singletons. The V gene's germline CDR1 is KGHSH and CDR2 LQKENI. The CDR3 has 16 amino acids. The germline V and J ends were trimmed by 5 bases and 6 bases, with 21 bases remaining between them. This record comes from a study of T cell responses to AZD1222 COVID-19 vaccine. Regarding the study as a whole: Just six AZD1222 recipients were seropositive at baseline.

This material consisted of peripheral blood, taken 28 days after the second AZD1222 dose. This chain links TRBV18 with TRBJ2-3; D call uncertain. The sequence derives from an adult who received the AZD1222 COVID-19 vaccine. This CDR3 reads CASSSLLGPGRDTQYF. Here the CDR3 DNA reads TGTGCCAGCTCATCACTTCTCGGCCCGGGCAGGGATACGCAGTATTTT.